What follows are 9 T cell receptor beta chains derived from one specimen sequenced in a study of shared clonotypes between healthy human individuals. Clones were read by immunoSEQ multiplex PCR, and TCRdb kept only the in-frame ones, dropping some. The sample shows 400,000 to 600,000 clones, around 96% of them seen only once. The sequenced material came from naive CD4+ T cells sorted from blood. The subset was: CD45RA+ positively selected. The receptors come from a woman aged 25 to 39 in good health.

This clone occurred once. The chain has TRBV19 and TRBJ2-5; D is unresolved. Trimming removed 3 bases from V and 4 bases from J, with 9 bases in between. The CDR3 loop spans 13 amino acids. Germline CDR1 and CDR2: LNHDA and SQIVND (reference sequence). Here the CDR3 reads CASSMNSPETQYF. CDR3 in DNA: TGTGCCAGTAGTATGAACTCCCCAGAGACCCAGTACTTC.

The gene calls are TRBV5-1 and TRBJ1-2; D is unclear. There are 14 residues in the CDR3. Germline V gene lookup returns CDR1 SGHRS and CDR2 YFSETQ. V was cut by 0 bases and J by 6 bases, with 12 bases left in between. CDR3 DNA sequence: TGCGCCAGCAGCTTGGCCGTTCAGGAGAATGGCTACACCTTC. Its protein product is CASSLAVQENGYTF.

V is TRBV5-5 and J is TRBJ2-1; TRBD1 agrees at 7 bases. Unmatched junction bases numbered 9, after V lost 5 bases and J lost 4 bases. Per germline, CDR1 SGHKS and CDR2 YYEKEE (reference sequence). The CDR3 covers 15 residues. CDR3 DNA: TGTGCCAGCAGGGAACCCGGGACAGTATACAATGAGCAGTTCTTC. This gives the protein CASREPGTVYNEQFF.

As concerns this clone: Different DNA sequences within this sample yield the same CDR3. The genes are TRBV15 and TRBJ2-7; no firm D call. Germline assignment: CDR1 LNHNV and CDR2 YYDKDF (reference sequence). The CDR3 runs 12 residues. V lost 1 base to trimming and J lost 3 bases, with 4 bases between them. The chain's CDR3 is CATSRAGYEQYF. The CDR3 nucleotides read TGTGCCACCAGCAGAGCCGGCTACGAGCAGTACTTC.

CDR3 sequence (DNA): TGTGCCAGTAGTGGACAGGGGTTCACCTACGAGCAGTACTTC. This codes for CASSGQGFTYEQYF. The V call is TRBV19, the J call TRBJ2-5; 9 bases line up with TRBD1. Gene TRBJ2-7 matches the end of the DNA better, so the J call may be wrong. The CDR3 spans 14 residues. Germline CDR1 is LNHDA and CDR2 is SQIVND (reference sequence).

The chain carries TRBV27 and TRBJ1-5, with 7 bases aligning to TRBD1. CDR1 and CDR2 from the germline V gene are MNHEY and SMNVEV (reference sequence). J gave up 3 bases and V 5 bases, and 7 bases lay outside the gene matches. This CDR3 is built from 15 residues. In DNA form, the CDR3 reads TGTGCCAGCAGTAAACGGACAGGCAACAATCAGCCCCAGCATTTT. It codes for CASSKRTGNNQPQHF.

On this clone: Because it lacks the conserved phenylalanine or tryptophan at the end, this CDR3 is likely a read error. The chain joins TRBV6-1 to TRBJ2-7; tentatively, D is TRBD1 or TRBD2 (5 bases each). The CDR3 consists of 14 residues. V dropped 3 bases and J dropped 2 bases, with 11 bases sitting between them. CDR1 is MNHNS, CDR2 SASEGT, per germline. DNA for the CDR3: TGTGCCAGCAGTGAGCCGGGACGGACCTACGAGCAGTACCTC. It encodes CASSEPGRTYEQYL.

This clone was detected once. This chain connects TRBV28 to TRBJ1-2, with D perhaps matching TRBD1 (6 bases). The CDR3 extends over 13 amino acids. The germline CDR1 and CDR2 sequences are MDHEN and SYDVKM. Trimming left V 6 bases short and J 7 bases short, with 15 bases between. For the CDR3, the DNA is TGTGCCAGCAGCCTCACGGGGGCGGGTGGCTACACCTTC. This translates into CASSLTGAGGYTF.

The chain uses TRBV6-5 and TRBJ2-1; TRBD1 agrees at 7 bases. CDR3 length: 15 amino acids. Germline V lookup: CDR1 MNHEY, CDR2 SVGAGI. V was clipped by 4 bases and J by 4 bases; unmatched bases: 7. Here the CDR3 DNA reads TGTGCCAGCAGTTCCCCGAGACAGGGTTACAATGAGCAGTTCTTC. As protein: CASSSPRQGYNEQFF.